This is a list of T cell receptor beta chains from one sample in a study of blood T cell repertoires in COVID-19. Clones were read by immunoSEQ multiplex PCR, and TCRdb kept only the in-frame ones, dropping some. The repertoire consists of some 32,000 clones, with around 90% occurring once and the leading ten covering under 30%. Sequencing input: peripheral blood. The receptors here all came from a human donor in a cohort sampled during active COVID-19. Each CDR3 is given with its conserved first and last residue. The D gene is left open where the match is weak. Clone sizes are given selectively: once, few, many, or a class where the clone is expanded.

TGCAGCGTTGAAGGGGGCTCAGGGGAGGGTGGCTACACCTTC | CSVEGGSGEGGYTF | TRBV29-1 | NA | TRBJ1-2 | NA
TGTGCCAGCAGCCAAGGGTGGACAGGGGAAAACTCACCCCTCCACTTT | CASSQGWTGENSPLHF | TRBV3-1/TRBV3-2 | TRBD1 | TRBJ1-6 | NA
TGTGCCTGGGGACCGGGGACTAACACTGAAGCTTTCTTT | CAWGPGTNTEAFF | TRBV30 | NA | TRBJ1-1 | NA
TGTGCCTGGAGTACAACCAGGGAATCACCCCTCCACTTT | CAWSTTRESPLHF | TRBV30 | NA | TRBJ1-6 | NA
TGTGCCAGCAAGGGGGACTACCCGACAGATACGCAGTATTTT | CASKGDYPTDTQYF | TRBV2 | NA | TRBJ2-3 | NA
TGTGCCAGCAGCAGGGGTTACGAGCAGTACTTC | CASSRGYEQYF | TRBV11-2 | NA | TRBJ2-7 | NA
TGTGCCAGCAGTCTCGGTGTTCAATACGAGCAGTACTTC | CASSLGVQYEQYF | TRBV7-9 | NA | TRBJ2-7 | NA
TGTGCCAGTAAGAGGGAGGGATCCCTCTATGGCTACACCTTC | CASKREGSLYGYTF | TRBV19 | NA | TRBJ1-2 | few
TGTGCCAGCTCACCCCCGGGGGTGTCCTCTGGAAACACCATATATTTT | CASSPPGVSSGNTIYF | TRBV18 | NA | TRBJ1-3 | NA
TGTGCCAGCAGCTCCCAGGGGTCTCTTAATTCACCCCTCCACTTT | CASSSQGSLNSPLHF | TRBV27 | NA | TRBJ1-6 | NA
TGTGCCTGGAGTGTAGGGGGACAGGGAGGAGAGACCCAGTACTTC | CAWSVGGQGGETQYF | TRBV30 | TRBD1 | TRBJ2-5 | NA
TGTGCCAGCAGCTCTAGGGGAGGGGGTGGTGTTGAGCAGTTCTTC | CASSSRGGGGVEQFF | TRBV11-3 | NA | TRBJ2-1 | once
TGCGCCAGCAGCTTGTCATATTTCGGGACAGCTGACACTGAAGCTTTCTTT | CASSLSYFGTADTEAFF | TRBV5-1 | TRBD1 | TRBJ1-1 | once
TGTGCCAGCAACCCCAGGGGAACATACACTGAAGCTTTCTTT | CASNPRGTYTEAFF | TRBV6-6 | NA | TRBJ1-1 | NA
TGTGCCAGTAGTATTCGCGTGTCTGGGGCCAACGTCCTGACTTTC | CASSIRVSGANVLTF | TRBV19 | NA | TRBJ2-6 | NA
TGTGCCATCAGTGAAGGGACAGGGGGCGGCAATCAGCCCCAGCATTTT | CAISEGTGGGNQPQHF | TRBV10-3 | TRBD1 | TRBJ1-5 | once
TGTGCCAGCACTTGGACTACGCCCGGGGTGCAGTACTTC | CASTWTTPGVQYF | TRBV2 | NA | TRBJ2-7 | NA
TGTGCCAGCAGTGGGACAGGGGGCTACTACGAGCAGTACTTC | CASSGTGGYYEQYF | TRBV27 | TRBD1 | TRBJ2-7 | once
TGTGCCAGCAGCCGTAGCGGGGGGACTTACAATGAGCAGTTCTTC | CASSRSGGTYNEQFF | TRBV7-2 | TRBD2 | TRBJ2-1 | NA
TGTGCCAGCAGCCAACTGGCAGCTAACTATGGCTACACCTTC | CASSQLAANYGYTF | TRBV3-1/TRBV3-2 | NA | TRBJ1-2 | NA
TGTGCTAGTGGTTCCAGGATAGCGGGGAAGGACAACAATGAGCAGTTCTTC | CASGSRIAGKDNNEQFF | TRBV12-5 | TRBD2 | TRBJ2-1 | NA
TGTGCCAGCAGTGAACTTGGGACAGATAATTCACCCCTCCACTTT | CASSELGTDNSPLHF | TRBV6-1 | TRBD1 | TRBJ1-6 | NA
TGTGCCATCAGGGAGGTAGGGGGTATCTCCTACAATGAGCAGTTCTTC | CAIREVGGISYNEQFF | TRBV10-3 | NA | TRBJ2-1 | NA
TGTGCCAGCAGCACGACAGGGGGCGCGATGAATGAGCAGTTCTTC | CASSTTGGAMNEQFF | TRBV9 | TRBD1 | TRBJ2-1 | NA
TGTGCCTGGAGTGTACGGGCAGGGGTCGGCTTC | CAWSVRAGVGF | TRBV30 | NA | TRBJ2-7 | NA
TGTGCCAGCAACAGCGGGGGCGGGAGGGAGACCCAGTACTTC | CASNSGGGRETQYF | TRBV2 | TRBD2 | TRBJ2-5 | NA
TGTGCCGGGGTAGTGGAGTCTCCCACTGAAGCTTTCTTT | CAGVVESPTEAFF | TRBV30 | NA | TRBJ1-1 | NA
TGCGCCAGCAGCTTGGGCCCAGGCAGCAGCTCCTACAATGAGCAGTTCTTC | CASSLGPGSSSYNEQFF | TRBV5-1 | NA | TRBJ2-1 | NA
TGTGCCAGCAGTCCCCGACTGAATAGTGATTCACCCCTCCACTTT | CASSPRLNSDSPLHF | TRBV27 | NA | TRBJ1-6 | NA
TGTGCCAGCAGTACAGGGTGGGTTAGCACAGATACGCAGTATTTT | CASSTGWVSTDTQYF | TRBV6-5 | NA | TRBJ2-3 | NA
TGTGCCAGCAGCTTAACAGGGTTATTAGAGACCCAGTACTTC | CASSLTGLLETQYF | TRBV7-2 | NA | TRBJ2-5 | NA
TGTGCCAGCTCACCGATACAGGGGGCGGGTGAGCAGTTCTTC | CASSPIQGAGEQFF | TRBV18 | TRBD1 | TRBJ2-1 | NA
TGTGCCAGCAGCTTTGGGGACAGGGCCTACAATGAGCAGTTCTTC | CASSFGDRAYNEQFF | TRBV7-6 | TRBD1 | TRBJ2-1 | NA
TGTGCCAGCAGCGGCCCAGGGGGGACCCAGTACTTC | CASSGPGGTQYF | TRBV13 | TRBD1 | TRBJ2-5 | NA
TGTGCCAGCAGTGAATCGGGGGGCTCTGGAAACACCATATATTTT | CASSESGGSGNTIYF | TRBV6-1 | NA | TRBJ1-3 | NA
TGTGCCAGCAGTTCATTTCTAGCGGGGGGGCGAGAGCAGTACTTC | CASSSFLAGGREQYF | TRBV6-5 | TRBD2 | TRBJ2-7 | NA
TGTGCCAGCAGCCCAGGACGGGGCTCTGGGGCCAACGTCCTGACTTTC | CASSPGRGSGANVLTF | TRBV4-2 | NA | TRBJ2-6 | NA
TGCGCCAGCAGCCCCTCATATTCCCGGGGTAATGAAAAACTGTTTTTT | CASSPSYSRGNEKLFF | TRBV4-1 | NA | TRBJ1-4 | NA
TGCGCCAGCAGCCGGCTCCTCCAGGGGACTGAAGCTTTCTTT | CASSRLLQGTEAFF | TRBV5-1 | NA | TRBJ1-1 | NA
TGTGCCAGCAGTGGGGACAGAGCTAACTATGGCTACACCTTC | CASSGDRANYGYTF | TRBV2 | TRBD1 | TRBJ1-2 | NA
TGTGCCAGCTCACCCCTCGGGGTCCAAGAGACCCAGTACTTC | CASSPLGVQETQYF | TRBV18 | NA | TRBJ2-5 | NA
TGCGCCAGCAGCTTGACTTCAGGGGGCCCGTATAATTCACCCCTCCACTTT | CASSLTSGGPYNSPLHF | TRBV5-1 | TRBD1 | TRBJ1-6 | NA
TGTGCCAGCAGTTCCGACAGATCCCGGGGGGAGCAGTACTTC | CASSSDRSRGEQYF | TRBV7-2 | NA | TRBJ2-7 | NA
TGTGCCAGCAGCTTGGTACCGGTCCGGGGCACAGATACGCAGTATTTT | CASSLVPVRGTDTQYF | TRBV5-5 | NA | TRBJ2-3 | NA
TGTGCCAGCAGCTTAAAGGGACAGGGCCACGAGCAGTACTTC | CASSLKGQGHEQYF | TRBV7-3 | TRBD1 | TRBJ2-7 | once
TGTGCCTGGAGTGTAAAGACAGGGATCCCCGGGGAGCTGTTTTTT | CAWSVKTGIPGELFF | TRBV30 | TRBD1 | TRBJ2-2 | NA
TGTGCCAGCAGCTCCTCAGGGTGGGCGCAGTATTTT | CASSSSGWAQYF | TRBV7-9 | NA | TRBJ2-3 | NA
TGTGCCAGCAGCTCGGCTTGGGTACAGGGGGCCCTGTTAGGAACTTTCTTT | CASSSAWVQGALLGTFF | TRBV5-5 | TRBD1 | TRBJ1-1 | NA
TGTGCCAGCAGCCGGGGCGCGGGGAACAGTCAGCCCCAGCATTTT | CASSRGAGNSQPQHF | TRBV3-1/TRBV3-2 | NA | TRBJ1-5 | NA
TGTGCCAGCAGCATTGGGACAGGGGGTAACTATGGCTACACCTTC | CASSIGTGGNYGYTF | TRBV5-8 | TRBD1 | TRBJ1-2 | NA
TGTGCCTGGAGTGTTTCTGCGTCCTCTGGAAACACCATATATTTT | CAWSVSASSGNTIYF | TRBV30 | NA | TRBJ1-3 | NA
TGTGCCAGCAGCCAAGCCCCTAGCGGGGTATACAATGAGCAGTTCTTC | CASSQAPSGVYNEQFF | TRBV4-2 | TRBD2 | TRBJ2-1 | NA
TGTGCCAGTAGTATCCAGGGCACCGGGGAGCTGTTTTTT | CASSIQGTGELFF | TRBV19 | NA | TRBJ2-2 | NA
TGCGCCAGCAGCTTGGTGGGGCCCCAGGGCTCCTACGAGCAGTACTTC | CASSLVGPQGSYEQYF | TRBV5-1 | NA | TRBJ2-7 | NA
TGTGCCAGCAGCCTCGGGAGGGTTGATGGCTACACCTTC | CASSLGRVDGYTF | TRBV3-1/TRBV3-2 | NA | TRBJ1-2 | NA
TGTGCCCTCGGGTCGAACGGAGATACGCAGTATTTT | CALGSNGDTQYF | TRBV6-6 | NA | TRBJ2-3 | NA
TGTGCCAGCAGCCCGGGATTTAACACCGGGGAGCTGTTTTTT | CASSPGFNTGELFF | TRBV7-2 | NA | TRBJ2-2 | once
TGTGCCAGCAGCTTACTAGCGGACACAGATACGCAGTATTTT | CASSLLADTDTQYF | TRBV5-5 | TRBD2 | TRBJ2-3 | NA
TGTGCCAGCCACTATGCCTACGAGCAGTACTTC | CASHYAYEQYF | TRBV28 | NA | TRBJ2-7 | NA
TGTGCCACCAGCAGGAAGAGCACAGTCTCTGAAGCTTTCTTT | CATSRKSTVSEAFF | TRBV15 | NA | TRBJ1-1 | NA